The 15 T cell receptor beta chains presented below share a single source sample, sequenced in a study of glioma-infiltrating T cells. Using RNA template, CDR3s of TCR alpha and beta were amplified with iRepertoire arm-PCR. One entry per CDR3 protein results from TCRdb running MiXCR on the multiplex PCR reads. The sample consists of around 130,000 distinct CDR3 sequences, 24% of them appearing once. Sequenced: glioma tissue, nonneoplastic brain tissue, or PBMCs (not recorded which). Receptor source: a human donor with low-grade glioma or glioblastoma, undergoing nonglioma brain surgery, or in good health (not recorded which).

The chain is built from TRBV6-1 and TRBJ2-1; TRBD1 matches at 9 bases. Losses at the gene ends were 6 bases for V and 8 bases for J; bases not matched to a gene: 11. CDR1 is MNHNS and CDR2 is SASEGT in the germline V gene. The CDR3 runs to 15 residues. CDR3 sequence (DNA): TGTGCCAGCAGCGGACCGGGACAGGGTTCCGATGAGCAGTTCTTC. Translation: CASSGPGQGSDEQFF.

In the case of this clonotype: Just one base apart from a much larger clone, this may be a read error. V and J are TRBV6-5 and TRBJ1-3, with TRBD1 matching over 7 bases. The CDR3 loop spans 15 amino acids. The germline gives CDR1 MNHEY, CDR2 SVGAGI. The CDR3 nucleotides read TGTGCCAGCAGACAGACCAGGGGGACTGGAAACGCCATATATTTT. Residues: CASRQTRGTGNAIYF.

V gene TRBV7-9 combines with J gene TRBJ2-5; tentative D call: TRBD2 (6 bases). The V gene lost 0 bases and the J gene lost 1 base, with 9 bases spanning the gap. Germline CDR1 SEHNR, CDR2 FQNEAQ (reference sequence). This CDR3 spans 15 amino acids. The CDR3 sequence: CASSLAMGGQETQYF. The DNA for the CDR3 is TGTGCCAGCAGCTTAGCGATGGGGGGCCAAGAGACCCAGTACTTC.

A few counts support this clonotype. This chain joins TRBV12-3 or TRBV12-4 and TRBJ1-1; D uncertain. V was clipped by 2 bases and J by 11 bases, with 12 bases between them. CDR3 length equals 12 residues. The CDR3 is CASSLLRTLAFF. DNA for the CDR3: TGTGCCAGCAGTTTATTAAGGACTCTGGCTTTCTTT.

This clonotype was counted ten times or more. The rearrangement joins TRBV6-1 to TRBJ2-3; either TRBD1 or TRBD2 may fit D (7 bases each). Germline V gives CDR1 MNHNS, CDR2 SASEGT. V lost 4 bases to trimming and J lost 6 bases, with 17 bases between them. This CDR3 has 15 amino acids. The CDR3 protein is CASSGSRRGGDTQYF. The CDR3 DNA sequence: TGTGCCAGCAGTGGGAGCCGCAGGGGGGGGGATACGCAGTATTTT.

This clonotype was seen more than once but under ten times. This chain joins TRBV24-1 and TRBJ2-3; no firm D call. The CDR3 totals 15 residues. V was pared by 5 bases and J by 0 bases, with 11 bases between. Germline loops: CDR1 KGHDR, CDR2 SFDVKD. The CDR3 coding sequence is TGTGCCACCAGTGCCCTACCCCCCAGCACAGATACGCAGTATTTT. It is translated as CATSALPPSTDTQYF.

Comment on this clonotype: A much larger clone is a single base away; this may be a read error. The CDR3 DNA reads TGCGCCAGCAGCTTGCGGGATCCCGGGCCAGGGGATGAGCGGTTCTTC. Translation: CASSLRDPGPGDERFF. This chain links TRBV5-1 with TRBJ2-1; D may be TRBD1 (6 bases). Per germline, CDR1 SGHRS and CDR2 YFSETQ. The CDR3 loop spans 16 amino acids. Looking up the rest from reference TRBV5-1 and TRBJ2-1 gives the full variable domain: KAGVTQTPRYLIKTRGQQVTLSCSPISGHRSVSWYQQTPGQGLQFLFEYFSETQRNKGNFPGRFSGRQFSNSRSEMNVSTLELGDSALYLCASSLRDPGPGDERFFGPGTRLTVL.

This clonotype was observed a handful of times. CDR3: CSVAGGSNQPQHF. In DNA form, the CDR3 reads TGCAGCGTGGCCGGGGGGAGCAATCAGCCCCAGCATTTT. The chain has TRBV29-1 and TRBJ1-5; a possible D gene is TRBD1 (5 bases). Trimming cost V 6 bases and J 1 base, with 10 bases left between them. Germline V CDR1 and CDR2: SQVTM, ANQGSEA. The CDR3 has 13 amino acids. Based on the CDR3 plus reference TRBV29-1 and TRBJ1-5, the full variable domain is SAVISQKPSRDICQRGTSLTIQCQVDSQVTMMFWYRQQPGQSLTLIATANQGSEATYESGFVIDKFPISRPNLTFSTLTVSNMSPEDSSIYLCSVAGGSNQPQHFGDGTRLSIL.

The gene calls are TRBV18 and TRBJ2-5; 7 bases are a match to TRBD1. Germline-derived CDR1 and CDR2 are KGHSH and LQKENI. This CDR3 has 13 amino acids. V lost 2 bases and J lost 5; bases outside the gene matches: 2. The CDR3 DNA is TGTGCCAGCTCACCAGGACAGGATGAGACCCAGTACTTC. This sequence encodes CASSPGQDETQYF.

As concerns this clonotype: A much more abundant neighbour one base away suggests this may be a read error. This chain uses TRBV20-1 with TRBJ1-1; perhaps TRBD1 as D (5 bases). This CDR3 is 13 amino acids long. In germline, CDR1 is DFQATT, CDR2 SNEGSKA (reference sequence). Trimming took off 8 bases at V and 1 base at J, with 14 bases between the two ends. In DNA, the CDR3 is TGCAGTTCTAACAGGTTACGGAACACTGAAGCTTTCTTT. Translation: CSSNRLRNTEAFF.

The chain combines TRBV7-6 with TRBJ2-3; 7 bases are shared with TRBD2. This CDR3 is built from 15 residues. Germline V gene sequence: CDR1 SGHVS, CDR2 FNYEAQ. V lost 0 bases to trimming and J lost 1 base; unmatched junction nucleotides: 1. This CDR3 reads CASSLAAGGTDTQYF. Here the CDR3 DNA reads TGTGCCAGCAGCTTAGCCGCGGGGGGCACAGATACGCAGTATTTT.

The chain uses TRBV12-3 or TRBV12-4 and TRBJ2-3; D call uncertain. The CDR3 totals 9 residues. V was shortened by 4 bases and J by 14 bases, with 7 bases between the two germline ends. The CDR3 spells CASSWPPYF. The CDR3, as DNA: TGTGCCAGCAGTTGGCCCCCGTATTTT.

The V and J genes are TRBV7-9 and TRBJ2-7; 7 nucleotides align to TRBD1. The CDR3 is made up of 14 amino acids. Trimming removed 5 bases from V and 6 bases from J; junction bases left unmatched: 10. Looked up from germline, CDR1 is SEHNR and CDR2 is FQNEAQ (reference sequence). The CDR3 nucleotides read TGTGCCAGCAGCCAGACAGGGTCCGGACGCGAGCAGTACGTC. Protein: CASSQTGSGREQYV.

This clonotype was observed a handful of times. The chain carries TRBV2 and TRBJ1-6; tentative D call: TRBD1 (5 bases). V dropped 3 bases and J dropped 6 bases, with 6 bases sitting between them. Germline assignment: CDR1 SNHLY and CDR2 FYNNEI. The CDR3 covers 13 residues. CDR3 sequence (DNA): TGTGCCAGCAGTGACAGGGTTAATTCACCCCTCCACTTT. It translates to CASSDRVNSPLHF.

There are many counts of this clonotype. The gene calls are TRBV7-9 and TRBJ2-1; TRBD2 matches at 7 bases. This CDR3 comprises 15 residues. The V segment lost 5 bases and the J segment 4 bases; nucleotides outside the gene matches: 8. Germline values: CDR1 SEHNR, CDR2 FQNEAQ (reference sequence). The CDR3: CASSPTSANYNEQFF. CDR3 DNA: TGTGCCAGCAGCCCAACTAGCGCTAATTACAATGAGCAGTTCTTC.